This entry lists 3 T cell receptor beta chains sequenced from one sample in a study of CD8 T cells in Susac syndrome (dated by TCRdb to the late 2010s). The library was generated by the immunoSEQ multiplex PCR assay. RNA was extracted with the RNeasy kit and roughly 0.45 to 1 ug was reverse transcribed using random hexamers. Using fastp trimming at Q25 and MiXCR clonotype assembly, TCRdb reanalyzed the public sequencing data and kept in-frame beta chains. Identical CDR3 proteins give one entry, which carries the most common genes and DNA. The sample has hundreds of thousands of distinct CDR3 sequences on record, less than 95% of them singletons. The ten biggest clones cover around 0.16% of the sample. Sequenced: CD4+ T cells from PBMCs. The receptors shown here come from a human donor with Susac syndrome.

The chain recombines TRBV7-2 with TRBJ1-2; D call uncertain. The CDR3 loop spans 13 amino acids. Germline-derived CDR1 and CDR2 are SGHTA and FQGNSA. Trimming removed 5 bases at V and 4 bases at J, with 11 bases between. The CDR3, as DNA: TGTGCCAGCAGCCCGACCTCATTCTATGGCTACACCTTC. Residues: CASSPTSFYGYTF.

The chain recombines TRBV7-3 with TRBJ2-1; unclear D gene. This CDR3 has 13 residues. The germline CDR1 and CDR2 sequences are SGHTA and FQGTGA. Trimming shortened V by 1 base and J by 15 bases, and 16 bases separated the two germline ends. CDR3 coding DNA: TGTGCCAGCAGCTTAAGCCCAGACTTCCCTCGGTTCTTC. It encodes CASSLSPDFPRFF.

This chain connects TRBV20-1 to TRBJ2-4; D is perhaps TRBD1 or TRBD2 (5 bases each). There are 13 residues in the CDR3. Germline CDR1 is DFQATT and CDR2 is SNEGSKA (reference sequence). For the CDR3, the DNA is TGCAGGGGGACGGACATAGCCAAAAACATTCAGTACTTC. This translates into CRGTDIAKNIQYF.